This TCR beta chain was found in a study of T cells after yellow fever vaccination. Study observations and caveats: Among primary-vaccination clones, most reappeared after the booster, at roughly 96% for CD4 and approximately 90% for CD8. It was the secondary response that reached its peak faster, day 5 versus 15, but it was weaker.

Synthesis of TCR cDNA relied on 5'RACE template switching, which attached a universal primer site and UMIs. TCRdb used MiXCR to reprocess the 5' RACE reads, holding one entry per CDR3 protein. The sample contains approximately 250,000 distinct CDR3 sequences, 5.2% of which appear only once. Germline CDR1 DFQATT, CDR2 SNEGSKA (reference sequence). The CDR3 has 13 residues. The germline V and J ends were trimmed by 3 bases and 10 bases, with 15 bases remaining between them. This clonotype has ten or more counts. The antigen remains undetermined. The sequence derives from a young man who received the YFV17D yellow fever vaccine. Material: CD4+ T cells sorted from PBMCs, obtained on the day of the yellow fever booster vaccination. The rearrangement links TRBV20-1 to TRBJ1-4; D may be TRBD1 (5 bases). The CDR3 reads CSASSPDNAKLFF. Here the CDR3 DNA reads TGCAGTGCTAGTTCACCGGACAACGCAAAACTGTTTTTT.